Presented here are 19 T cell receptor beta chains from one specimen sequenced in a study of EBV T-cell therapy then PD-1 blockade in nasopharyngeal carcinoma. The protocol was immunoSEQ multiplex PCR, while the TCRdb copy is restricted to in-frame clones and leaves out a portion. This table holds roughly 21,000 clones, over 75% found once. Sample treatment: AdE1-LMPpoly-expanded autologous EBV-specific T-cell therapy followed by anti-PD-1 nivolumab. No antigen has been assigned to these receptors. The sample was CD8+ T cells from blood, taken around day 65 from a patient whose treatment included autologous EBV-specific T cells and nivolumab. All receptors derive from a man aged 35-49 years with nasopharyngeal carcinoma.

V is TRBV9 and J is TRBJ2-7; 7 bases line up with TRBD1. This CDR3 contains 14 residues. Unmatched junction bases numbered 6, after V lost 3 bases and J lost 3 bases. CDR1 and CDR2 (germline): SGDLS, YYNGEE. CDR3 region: CASSARGTDYEQYF. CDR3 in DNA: TGTGCCAGCAGCGCGAGAGGGACAGACTACGAGCAGTACTTC.

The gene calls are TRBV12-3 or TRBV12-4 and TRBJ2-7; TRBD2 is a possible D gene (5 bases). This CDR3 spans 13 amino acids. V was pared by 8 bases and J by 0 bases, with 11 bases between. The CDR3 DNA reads TGTGCCAGCCCCCTCGGGGTCTCCTACGAGCAGTACTTC. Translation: CASPLGVSYEQYF.

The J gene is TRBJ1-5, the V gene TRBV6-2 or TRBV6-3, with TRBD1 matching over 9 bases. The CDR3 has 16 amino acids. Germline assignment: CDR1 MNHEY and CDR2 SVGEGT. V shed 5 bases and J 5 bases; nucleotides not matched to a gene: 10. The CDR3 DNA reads TGTGCCAGCAGTCTCGCCGGACAGGGGTTCCATCAGCCCCAGCATTTT. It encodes CASSLAGQGFHQPQHF.

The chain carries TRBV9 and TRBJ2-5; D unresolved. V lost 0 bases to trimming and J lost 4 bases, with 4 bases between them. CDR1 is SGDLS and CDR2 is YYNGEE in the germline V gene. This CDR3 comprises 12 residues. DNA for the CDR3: TGTGCCAGCAGCGTAGGGGGAGAGACCCAGTACTTC. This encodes CASSVGGETQYF.

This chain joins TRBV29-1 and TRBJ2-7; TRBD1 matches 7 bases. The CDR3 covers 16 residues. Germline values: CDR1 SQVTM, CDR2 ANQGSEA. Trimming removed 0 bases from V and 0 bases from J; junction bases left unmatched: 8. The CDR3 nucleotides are TGCAGCGTTGAAGAGTGGGGTGCAGGGGGCTCCTACGAGCAGTACTTC. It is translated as CSVEEWGAGGSYEQYF.

The CDR3 coding sequence is TGCGCCAGCAGCTTGGAATCTGGGAGGGCCCATGGCTACACCTTC. Its translation is CASSLESGRAHGYTF. The chain joins TRBV5-1 to TRBJ1-2; D remains unclear. Germline CDR1 and CDR2: SGHRS and YFSETQ. V lost 0 bases, J lost 6 bases, and 15 bases lay in between. The CDR3 loop spans 15 amino acids.

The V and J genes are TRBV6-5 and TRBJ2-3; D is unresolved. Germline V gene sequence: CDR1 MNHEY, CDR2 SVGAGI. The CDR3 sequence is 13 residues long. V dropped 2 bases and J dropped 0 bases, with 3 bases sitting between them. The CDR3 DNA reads TGTGCCAGCAGTTACCTTAGCACAGATACGCAGTATTTT. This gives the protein CASSYLSTDTQYF.

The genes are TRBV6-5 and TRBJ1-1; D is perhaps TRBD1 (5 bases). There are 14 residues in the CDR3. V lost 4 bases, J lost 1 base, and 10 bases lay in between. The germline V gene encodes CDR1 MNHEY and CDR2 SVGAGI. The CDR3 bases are TGTGCCAGCAGTTTTTGGGGGGAGAACACTGAAGCTTTCTTT. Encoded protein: CASSFWGENTEAFF.

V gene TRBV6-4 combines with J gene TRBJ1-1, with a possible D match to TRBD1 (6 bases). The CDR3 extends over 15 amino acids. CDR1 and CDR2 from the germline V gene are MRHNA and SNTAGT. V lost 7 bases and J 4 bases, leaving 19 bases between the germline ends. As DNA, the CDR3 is TGTGCCAGCACGGAGGGAGAGGGGGTGGGCACTGAAGCTTTCTTT. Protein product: CASTEGEGVGTEAFF.

The DNA of the CDR3 is TGCGCCAGCAGCCAATTTGGTGAGCAGTTCTTC. Amino acids: CASSQFGEQFF. The V gene is TRBV4-3, the J gene TRBJ2-1; D unclear. The CDR3 consists of 11 residues. Germline V CDR1 and CDR2: LGHNA, YSLEER. Trimming cost V 2 bases and J 9 bases, with 5 bases left between them.

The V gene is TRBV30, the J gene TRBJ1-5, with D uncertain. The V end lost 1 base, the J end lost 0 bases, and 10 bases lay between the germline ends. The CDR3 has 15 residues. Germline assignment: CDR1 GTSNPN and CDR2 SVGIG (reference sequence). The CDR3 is CAWSGAEYSNQPQHF. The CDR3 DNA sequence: TGTGCCTGGAGTGGGGCGGAATATAGCAATCAGCCCCAGCATTTT.

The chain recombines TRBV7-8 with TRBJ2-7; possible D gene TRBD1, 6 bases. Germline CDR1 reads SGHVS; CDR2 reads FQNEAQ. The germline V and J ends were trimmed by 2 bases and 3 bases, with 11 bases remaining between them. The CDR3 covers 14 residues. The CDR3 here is CASSLFGGGYEQYF. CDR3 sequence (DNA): TGTGCCAGCAGCTTATTTGGGGGCGGCTACGAGCAGTACTTC.

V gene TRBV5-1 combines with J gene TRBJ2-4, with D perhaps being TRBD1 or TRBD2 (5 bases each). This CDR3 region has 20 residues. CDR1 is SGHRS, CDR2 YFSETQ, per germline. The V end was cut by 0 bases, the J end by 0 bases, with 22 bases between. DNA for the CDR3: TGCGCCAGCAGCTTGGCCGGGACCGCGTTTATGGATCTAGCCAAAAACATTCAGTACTTC. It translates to CASSLAGTAFMDLAKNIQYF.

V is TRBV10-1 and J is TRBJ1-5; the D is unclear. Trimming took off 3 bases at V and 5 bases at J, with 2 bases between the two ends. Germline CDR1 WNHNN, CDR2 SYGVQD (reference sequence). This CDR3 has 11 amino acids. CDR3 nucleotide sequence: TGCGCCAGCAGTGATCATCAGCCCCAGCATTTT. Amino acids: CASSDHQPQHF.

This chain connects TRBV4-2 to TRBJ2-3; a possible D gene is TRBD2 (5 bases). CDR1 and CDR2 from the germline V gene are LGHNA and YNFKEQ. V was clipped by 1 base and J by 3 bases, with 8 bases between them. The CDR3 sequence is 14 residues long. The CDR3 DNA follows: TGTGCCAGCAGCCAAGTTCGGACTACAGATACGCAGTATTTT. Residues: CASSQVRTTDTQYF.

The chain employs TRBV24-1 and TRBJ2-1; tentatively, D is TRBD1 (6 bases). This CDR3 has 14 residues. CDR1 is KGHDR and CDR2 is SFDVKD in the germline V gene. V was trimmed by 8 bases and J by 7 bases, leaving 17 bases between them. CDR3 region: CATTADSFPNEQFF. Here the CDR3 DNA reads TGTGCCACCACCGCGGACAGTTTCCCTAATGAGCAGTTCTTC.

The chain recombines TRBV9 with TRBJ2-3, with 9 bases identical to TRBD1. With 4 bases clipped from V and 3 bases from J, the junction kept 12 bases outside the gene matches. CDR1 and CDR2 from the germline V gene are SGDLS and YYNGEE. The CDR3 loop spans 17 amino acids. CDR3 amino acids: CASSPPAWTGATDTQYF. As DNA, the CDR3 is TGTGCCAGCAGCCCCCCGGCATGGACAGGGGCTACAGATACGCAGTATTTT.

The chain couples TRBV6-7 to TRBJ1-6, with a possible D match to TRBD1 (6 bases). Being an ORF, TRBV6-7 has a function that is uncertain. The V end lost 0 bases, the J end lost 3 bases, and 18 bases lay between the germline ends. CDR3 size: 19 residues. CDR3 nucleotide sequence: TGTGCCAGCAGTTACTCGACGGTTCCCCCAGGGGTCTATAATTCACCCCTCCACTTT. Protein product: CASSYSTVPPGVYNSPLHF.

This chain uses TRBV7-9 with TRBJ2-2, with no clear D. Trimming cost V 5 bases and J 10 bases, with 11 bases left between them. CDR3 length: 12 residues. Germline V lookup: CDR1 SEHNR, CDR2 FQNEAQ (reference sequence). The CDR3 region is CASSPPLEELFF. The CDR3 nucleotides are TGTGCCAGCAGCCCCCCCCTAGAGGAGCTGTTTTTT.